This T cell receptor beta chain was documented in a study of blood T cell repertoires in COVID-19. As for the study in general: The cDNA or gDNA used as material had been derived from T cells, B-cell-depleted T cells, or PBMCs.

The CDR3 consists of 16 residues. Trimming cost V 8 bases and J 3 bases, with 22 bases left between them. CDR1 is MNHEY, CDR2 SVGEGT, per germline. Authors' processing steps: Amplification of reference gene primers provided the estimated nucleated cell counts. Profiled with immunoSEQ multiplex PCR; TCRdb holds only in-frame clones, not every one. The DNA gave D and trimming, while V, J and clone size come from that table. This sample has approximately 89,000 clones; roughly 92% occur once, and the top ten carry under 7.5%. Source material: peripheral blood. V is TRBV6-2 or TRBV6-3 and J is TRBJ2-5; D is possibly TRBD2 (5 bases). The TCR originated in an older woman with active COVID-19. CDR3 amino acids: CASGRTGSRAKETQYF. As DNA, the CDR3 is TGTGCCAGCGGCCGGACGGGGTCTCGCGCCAAAGAGACCCAGTACTTC.